Below, 30 T cell receptor beta chains from the same sample are listed, as sequenced in a study of T-cell reconstitution after alpha-beta-depleted transplantation in children. The TCRbeta library incorporated unique molecular identifiers. In TCRdb, the PCR reads were re-called with MiXCR into one record per CDR3 protein. Of some 300,000 distinct CDR3 sequences listed, over 9% are singletons. The sequencing here drew on PBMCs, taken before TCRalphabeta/CD19-depleted stem cell transplant. The receptors originated from a boy in the first two years of life with acute myeloid leukemia, due to receive a stem cell transplant.

This clonotype was observed at least ten times. The chain uses TRBV12-3 or TRBV12-4 and TRBJ2-3; 11 positions match TRBD2. The CDR3 loop spans 17 amino acids. The V segment lost 6 bases and the J segment 0 bases; nucleotides outside the gene matches: 8. The CDR3 loop reads CASRGTSGLLSTDTQYF. CDR3 coding DNA: TGTGCCAGCAGGGGGACTAGCGGACTGTTGAGCACAGATACGCAGTATTTT.

This clonotype was observed many times. J is TRBJ2-1 and V is TRBV28; D is uncertain. CDR1 is MDHEN, CDR2 SYDVKM, per germline. The CDR3 has 13 residues. V dropped 6 bases and J dropped 6 bases, with 12 bases sitting between them. DNA of the CDR3: TGTGCCAGCAGCCTGGTCATGCCCAATGAGCAGTTCTTC. Translating it yields CASSLVMPNEQFF.

At least ten counts were recorded for this clonotype. Relative to the germline gene, one junction end is altered; a read error may explain this. V gene TRBV6-5 combines with J gene TRBJ2-5; D possibly corresponds to TRBD2 (6 bases). The CDR3 runs to 12 residues. Germline CDR1 reads MNHEY; CDR2 reads SVGAGI. CDR3: CASSWPGLPMNF. CDR3 sequence (DNA): TGTGCCAGCAGTTGGCCAGGACTACCCATGAACTTC.

Remarks on this clonotype: Being one base from a much bigger clone, this may be a read error. The chain joins TRBV20-1 to TRBJ2-7; 8 bases are a match to TRBD1. V lost 6 bases to trimming and J lost 0 bases; unmatched junction nucleotides: 13. The V gene's germline CDR1 is DFQATT and CDR2 SNEGSKA (reference sequence). The length of the CDR3 is 16 residues. The CDR3 nucleotides read TGCAGTGCGACCGGGACAGGAGCCATTCCCTCCTACGAGCAGTACTTC. This sequence encodes CSATGTGAIPSYEQYF.

This clonotype was counted at least ten times. The chain carries TRBV20-1 and TRBJ2-5; 7 bases match TRBD2. The CDR3 runs 17 residues. V shed 3 bases, J shed 1 base, and the junction held 14 bases outside the gene matches. The germline CDR1 and CDR2 sequences are DFQATT and SNEGSKA (reference sequence). CDR3 nucleotide sequence: TGCAGTGCTAGTGAGGTGGGAGGGCCGCCGCGCCAAGAGACCCAGTACTTC. This encodes CSASEVGGPPRQETQYF.

In its sample, this clonotype was seen many times. This chain uses TRBV4-3 with TRBJ2-3, with D unresolved. With 3 bases removed from V and 6 bases from J, the gap between germline ends came to 19 bases. This CDR3 is built from 16 residues. From germline, CDR1 is LGHNA and CDR2 YSLEER. CDR3 protein: CASSQGQNPTVDTQYF. The DNA of the CDR3 is TGCGCCAGCAGCCAGGGTCAAAATCCCACCGTCGATACGCAGTATTTT.

Concerning this clonotype itself: A much larger clone lies a single base off, so this may be a read error. The chain has TRBV15 and TRBJ2-2, with 9 bases matching TRBD1. Germline loops: CDR1 LNHNV, CDR2 YYDKDF (reference sequence). This CDR3 region has 16 residues. V gave up 5 bases and J gave up 4 bases; unmatched junction bases: 8. This CDR3 is CATSVRQGVITGELFF. DNA of the CDR3: TGTGCCACCAGCGTAAGACAGGGGGTCATCACCGGGGAGCTGTTTTTT.

This clonotype was seen a handful of times. The chain recombines TRBV5-4 with TRBJ1-1, with D tentatively TRBD1 (6 bases). The CDR3 consists of 15 residues. V was clipped by 0 bases and J by 1 base, with 10 bases between them. Per germline, CDR1 SGHNT and CDR2 YYREEE (reference sequence). The CDR3 nucleotides read TGTGCCAGCAGCTTGGAGGTGGGGGCGAACACTGAAGCTTTCTTT. Translated, it gives CASSLEVGANTEAFF.

The chain combines TRBV7-9 with TRBJ2-3; 7 nucleotides line up with TRBD1. Per germline, CDR1 SEHNR and CDR2 FQNEAQ (reference sequence). Losses at the gene ends were 5 bases for V and 2 bases for J; bases not matched to a gene: 16. The CDR3 spans 18 residues. The CDR3 region has the DNA TGTGCCAGCAGCGACCCTGCTCCGGGACAGATCTTCACAGATACGCAGTATTTT. Translation gives CASSDPAPGQIFTDTQYF. The full variable domain, with the rest looked up from reference TRBV7-9 and TRBJ2-3, is DTGVSQNPRHKITKRGQNVTFRCDPISEHNRLYWYRQTLGQGPEFLTYFQNEAQLEKSRLLSDRFSAERPKGSFSTLEIQRTEQGDSAMYLCASSDPAPGQIFTDTQYFGPGTRLTVL.

This clonotype was counted only a few times. The chain recombines TRBV7-9 with TRBJ2-7; D remains unclear. CDR3 size: 11 residues. CDR1 and CDR2 from the germline V gene are SEHNR and FQNEAQ (reference sequence). Trimming took 5 bases from V and 4 from J, leaving 6 bases between them. CDR3: CASSPMYEQYF. The CDR3 nucleotides are TGTGCCAGCAGCCCTATGTACGAGCAGTACTTC.

This clonotype has more than one count but fewer than ten. The V call is TRBV27, the J call TRBJ2-7; a weak D match, TRBD2 (6 bases). With 6 bases removed from V and 1 base from J, the gap between germline ends came to 7 bases. The CDR3 runs 12 residues. Germline V gene sequence: CDR1 MNHEY, CDR2 SMNVEV (reference sequence). CDR3 amino acids: CASSGLSYEQYF. CDR3 nucleotides: TGTGCCAGCAGCGGACTATCCTACGAGCAGTACTTC.

This clonotype has at least ten counts. The rearrangement joins TRBV28 to TRBJ2-7, with 8 bases lining up with TRBD1. CDR3 size: 14 residues. With 6 bases clipped from V and 0 bases from J, the junction kept 4 bases outside the gene matches. Germline CDR1 MDHEN, CDR2 SYDVKM. CDR3 region: CASRQDRDSYEQYF. The CDR3 nucleotides are TGTGCCAGCAGGCAGGACAGGGACTCCTACGAGCAGTACTTC.

This clonotype was recorded at least ten times. The CDR3 DNA reads as TGTGCCACCAGTGAAAGGGACACCAACTATGGCTACACCTTC. Translated: CATSERDTNYGYTF. This rearrangement joins TRBV24-1 to TRBJ1-2, with a weak D call TRBD1 (6 bases). The CDR3 has 14 amino acids. Trimming left V 4 bases short and J 2 bases short, with 10 bases between. From germline, CDR1 is KGHDR and CDR2 SFDVKD.

This clonotype was seen many times. V and J are TRBV4-3 and TRBJ1-2, with D unresolved. V was cut by 0 bases and J by 4 bases, with 12 bases left in between. Germline V lookup: CDR1 LGHNA, CDR2 YSLEER. The CDR3 contains 15 residues. The chain's CDR3 is CASSQEIQSPYGYTF. DNA for the CDR3: TGCGCCAGCAGCCAAGAAATACAGAGCCCCTATGGCTACACCTTC.

This clonotype appeared many times. This rearrangement joins TRBV28 to TRBJ2-3; TRBD2 might be the D (6 bases). The CDR3 sequence is 15 residues long. Trimming removed 8 bases from V and 3 bases from J, with 18 bases in between. The V gene's germline CDR1 is MDHEN and CDR2 SYDVKM. Here the CDR3 reads CASGIGGVPTDTQYF. Here the CDR3 DNA reads TGTGCCAGCGGTATTGGAGGGGTGCCGACAGATACGCAGTATTTT.

J is TRBJ1-6 and V is TRBV20-1; 7 bases are a match to TRBD1. The V gene's germline CDR1 is DFQATT and CDR2 SNEGSKA (reference sequence). J was trimmed by 11 bases and V by 5 bases; bases with no gene match: 12. This CDR3 region has 14 residues. The CDR3 spells CSAGHPTGYPPLHF. The CDR3 nucleotides are TGCAGTGCTGGCCACCCGACAGGGTATCCACCCCTCCACTTT.

The V gene is TRBV11-3, the J gene TRBJ2-1; either TRBD1 or TRBD2 may fit D (5 bases each). In germline, CDR1 is SGHNT, CDR2 YENEEA. This CDR3 region has 15 residues. With 1 base removed from V and 5 bases from J, the gap between germline ends came to 12 bases. The chain's CDR3 is CASSLGGARNNEQFF. The DNA for the CDR3 is TGTGCCAGCAGCTTAGGAGGGGCGCGGAACAATGAGCAGTTCTTC.

The sample holds a few counts of this clonotype. The genes are TRBV7-8 and TRBJ2-1; either TRBD1 or TRBD2 may fit D (5 bases each). The length of the CDR3 is 16 residues. V lost 5 bases to trimming and J lost 5 bases, with 19 bases between them. CDR1 and CDR2 from the germline V gene are SGHVS and FQNEAQ. CDR3 in amino acids: CASSVTLEGPHNEQFF. DNA of the CDR3: TGTGCCAGCAGCGTAACACTTGAGGGACCGCACAATGAGCAGTTCTTC. The whole variable domain, remainder taken from reference TRBV7-8 and TRBJ2-1, is GAGVSQSPRYKVAKRGQDVALRCDPISGHVSLFWYQQALGQGPEFLTYFQNEAQLDKSGLPSDRFFAERPEGSVSTLKIQRTQQEDSAVYLCASSVTLEGPHNEQFFGPGTRLTVL.

This clonotype was counted at least ten times. This chain connects TRBV7-2 to TRBJ2-7, with D possibly matching TRBD1 (5 bases). This CDR3 has 13 amino acids. CDR1 SGHTA and CDR2 FQGNSA come from the germline V gene. With 6 bases removed from V and 0 bases from J, the gap between germline ends came to 9 bases. The CDR3 bases are TGTGCCAGCAGGGCAGGGTTCTCCTACGAGCAGTACTTC. Translation gives CASRAGFSYEQYF.

This clonotype was recorded at least ten times. V usage is TRBV5-1 and J usage is TRBJ2-5; 7 positions agree with TRBD2. The germline V gene has CDR1 SGHRS and CDR2 YFSETQ. The V gene end was trimmed by 0 bases and the J gene end by 4 bases; junction bases not matched to a gene: 9. This CDR3 spans 16 amino acids. In DNA form, the CDR3 reads TGCGCCAGCAGCTTGGGCGCTAGCGGAAAGGGAGAGACCCAGTACTTC. It encodes CASSLGASGKGETQYF.

The sample holds many counts of this clonotype. The V and J genes are TRBV6-1 and TRBJ2-3; possibly TRBD1 or TRBD2 for D (5 bases each). Trimming stripped 4 bases from V and 0 bases from J, with 11 bases between. The germline V gene encodes CDR1 MNHNS and CDR2 SASEGT. This CDR3 comprises 15 residues. CDR3 loop: CASSGDLPSTDTQYF. CDR3 nucleotide sequence: TGTGCCAGCAGTGGGGACCTTCCTAGCACAGATACGCAGTATTTT.

This clonotype was recorded many times. The genes are TRBV4-3 and TRBJ2-1; tentatively, D is TRBD1 (5 bases). Trimming took 1 base from V and 4 from J, leaving 11 bases between them. The germline V gene has CDR1 LGHNA and CDR2 YSLEER. The CDR3 spans 15 residues. The CDR3 nucleotides read TGCGCCAGCAGCCAAGCAGGGTCTGAATACAATGAGCAGTTCTTC. This encodes CASSQAGSEYNEQFF.

This clonotype was detected ten times or more. The chain links TRBV4-3 to TRBJ2-7; 7 bases map to TRBD1. The CDR3 loop spans 15 amino acids. Germline V CDR1 and CDR2: LGHNA, YSLEER. With V trimmed by 5 bases and J by 2 bases, 9 bases remained unmatched. DNA for the CDR3: TGCGCCAGCAGCTCCGGGTGGCAGGGGGCCTACGAGCAGTACTTC. The encoded protein is CASSSGWQGAYEQYF.

This clonotype was seen at least ten times. The V gene is TRBV28, the J gene TRBJ2-1, with 12 bases lining up with TRBD2. V shed 6 bases, J shed 0 bases, and the junction held 6 bases outside the gene matches. Germline assignment: CDR1 MDHEN and CDR2 SYDVKM. CDR3 length equals 17 residues. CDR3 in DNA: TGTGCCAGCAGACCTTGGACTAGCGGGGCCTCCTACAATGAGCAGTTCTTC. This gives the protein CASRPWTSGASYNEQFF. Full variable domain (outside the CDR3, taken from reference TRBV28 and TRBJ2-1): DVKVTQSSRYLVKRTGEKVFLECVQDMDHENMFWYRQDPGLGLRLIYFSYDVKMKEKGDIPEGYSVSREKKERFSLILESASTNQTSMYLCASRPWTSGASYNEQFFGPGTRLTVL.

The chain links TRBV5-4 to TRBJ1-2, with no clear D. This CDR3 region has 13 residues. V was pared by 0 bases and J by 8 bases, with 11 bases between. CDR1 and CDR2 from the germline V gene are SGHNT and YYREEE (reference sequence). For the CDR3, the DNA is TGTGCCAGCAGCTTGGAGACGGGAGGCGGCTACACCTTC. Translation: CASSLETGGGYTF. Looking up the rest from reference TRBV5-4 and TRBJ1-2 gives the full variable domain: ETGVTQSPTHLIKTRGQQVTLRCSSQSGHNTVSWYQQALGQGPQFIFQYYREEENGRGNFPPRFSGLQFPNYSSELNVNALELDDSALYLCASSLETGGGYTFGSGTRLTVV.

This clonotype was picked up many times. The chain has TRBV28 and TRBJ2-7; unclear D gene. The V end lost 9 bases, the J end lost 4 bases, and 22 bases lay between the germline ends. The CDR3 length is 15 residues. Germline loops: CDR1 MDHEN, CDR2 SYDVKM. CDR3 sequence: CASLGTARSLYEQYF. CDR3 DNA: TGTGCCAGTTTGGGAACTGCTAGAAGCCTATACGAGCAGTACTTC.

This clonotype has a handful of counts. This sequence joins TRBV10-3 and TRBJ2-3; unclear D gene. This CDR3 is 15 amino acids long. Deletions cut 5 bases from V and 1 base from J, with 13 bases between. Germline V CDR1 and CDR2: ENHRY, SYGVKD. CDR3: CAISRAVSCTDTQYF. CDR3 DNA: TGTGCCATCAGTAGGGCGGTGAGTTGCACAGATACGCAGTATTTT.

This clonotype was seen repeatedly, ten times or more. V gene TRBV20-1 combines with J gene TRBJ2-5; the D is unclear. The CDR3 covers 14 residues. Trimming took off 2 bases at V and 0 bases at J, with 10 bases between the two ends. Germline V gene lookup returns CDR1 DFQATT and CDR2 SNEGSKA (reference sequence). The DNA of the CDR3 is TGCAGTGCTAGACTACTTCAGTACCAAGAGACCCAGTACTTC. Amino acid sequence: CSARLLQYQETQYF.

This clonotype was seen repeatedly, ten times or more. V gene TRBV7-2 combines with J gene TRBJ2-7; D ambiguous. This CDR3 spans 13 amino acids. Looked up from germline, CDR1 is SGHTA and CDR2 is FQGNSA. Trimming shortened V by 3 bases and J by 4 bases, and 10 bases separated the two germline ends. The CDR3 coding sequence is TGTGCCAGCAGCTTGGCCCAGTCTTACGAGCAGTACTTC. Translated: CASSLAQSYEQYF.

This sequence joins TRBV19 and TRBJ1-1; 8 bases fit TRBD1. This CDR3 contains 13 residues. With V trimmed by 8 bases and J by 4 bases, 6 bases remained unmatched. The germline CDR1 and CDR2 sequences are LNHDA and SQIVND (reference sequence). CDR3 in amino acids: CASEDRGTTEAFF. The CDR3 bases are TGTGCCAGTGAAGACAGGGGTACCACTGAAGCTTTCTTT.